This is a list of T cell receptor beta chains from one sample in a study of cytomegalovirus exposure and HLA in healthy donors. The assay was immunoSEQ multiplex PCR, and TCRdb's table has in-frame clones only and misses some. In the table there are approximately 200,000 clones, 84% of which are singletons. The sequencing sample was made of PBMCs. These receptors were obtained from a woman in her 30s in good health and CMV-seropositive. Each CDR3 is given with its conserved first and last residue. A D gene is named only where the DNA matches it firmly. A row's size may be missing; if present it is once, few, many or a size class.

v_call: TRBV28
cdr3_length: 15
clone_size: -
d_call: TRBD2
j_call: TRBJ2-7
cdr3_nt: TGTGCCAGCAGCCTTCGGCGGGAGGGGTCCTACGAGCAGTACTTC
cdr3_aa: CASSLRREGSYEQYF

v_call: TRBV6-5
cdr3_length: 14
clone_size: -
d_call: -
j_call: TRBJ1-3
cdr3_nt: TGTGCCAGCAGTTACGGAGATTCTGGAAACACCATATATTTT
cdr3_aa: CASSYGDSGNTIYF

v_call: TRBV5-1
cdr3_length: 14
clone_size: few
d_call: TRBD1
j_call: TRBJ1-4
cdr3_nt: TGCGCCAGCAGCCTAGACAGGGTAGGAGAAAAACTGTTTTTT
cdr3_aa: CASSLDRVGEKLFF

v_call: TRBV7-2
cdr3_length: 17
clone_size: -
d_call: -
j_call: TRBJ2-5
cdr3_nt: TGTGCCAGCAGCCCTGATCTAGTTGTCGCAGGGGAAGGGGACCAGTACTTC
cdr3_aa: CASSPDLVVAGEGDQYF

v_call: TRBV5-1
cdr3_length: 14
clone_size: -
d_call: TRBD1
j_call: TRBJ2-7
cdr3_nt: TGCGCCAGCAGCCCCGTAGGGGGCGAATACGAGCAGTACTTC
cdr3_aa: CASSPVGGEYEQYF

v_call: TRBV5-4
cdr3_length: 16
clone_size: once
d_call: TRBD1
j_call: TRBJ2-1
cdr3_nt: TGTGCCAGCAGCCCTCAGTATCGCCAGGGGGCGAATGAGCAGTTCTTC
cdr3_aa: CASSPQYRQGANEQFF

v_call: TRBV9
cdr3_length: 16
clone_size: -
d_call: TRBD1
j_call: TRBJ1-2
cdr3_nt: TGTGCCAGCAGCGTCAATACACAGGGGGCCGATCGTGGCTACACCTTC
cdr3_aa: CASSVNTQGADRGYTF

v_call: TRBV5-4
cdr3_length: 18
clone_size: -
d_call: -
j_call: TRBJ2-1
cdr3_nt: TGTGCCAGCAGCTTGGAATTAGTGAGTAGGAGGGCCTACAATGAGCAGTTCTTC
cdr3_aa: CASSLELVSRRAYNEQFF

v_call: TRBV9
cdr3_length: 15
clone_size: -
d_call: TRBD2
j_call: TRBJ2-5
cdr3_nt: TGTGCCAGCAGCGTAGGGACTAGCGTCCAAGAGACCCAGTACTTC
cdr3_aa: CASSVGTSVQETQYF

v_call: TRBV11-2
cdr3_length: 16
clone_size: -
d_call: -
j_call: TRBJ1-4
cdr3_nt: TGTGCCAGCAGCTTAGGGAACCGGGCAACTAATGAAAAACTGTTTTTT
cdr3_aa: CASSLGNRATNEKLFF

v_call: TRBV6-6
cdr3_length: 11
clone_size: -
d_call: -
j_call: TRBJ2-7
cdr3_nt: TGTGCCAGCAGTTTTTCCGACGAGCAGTACTTC
cdr3_aa: CASSFSDEQYF

v_call: TRBV2
cdr3_length: 13
clone_size: -
d_call: TRBD2
j_call: TRBJ2-1
cdr3_nt: TGTGCCAGCAGTGATGGACGGGAGGACGAGCAGTTCTTC
cdr3_aa: CASSDGREDEQFF

v_call: TRBV2
cdr3_length: 12
clone_size: -
d_call: -
j_call: TRBJ2-3
cdr3_nt: TGTGCCAGCAGAGGAGGGGGCGCGGGGCAGTATTTT
cdr3_aa: CASRGGGAGQYF

v_call: TRBV27
cdr3_length: 17
clone_size: -
d_call: -
j_call: TRBJ2-1
cdr3_nt: TGTGCCAGCAGTTTATCAGGGGCCACCTACTCCTACAATGAGCAGTTCTTC
cdr3_aa: CASSLSGATYSYNEQFF